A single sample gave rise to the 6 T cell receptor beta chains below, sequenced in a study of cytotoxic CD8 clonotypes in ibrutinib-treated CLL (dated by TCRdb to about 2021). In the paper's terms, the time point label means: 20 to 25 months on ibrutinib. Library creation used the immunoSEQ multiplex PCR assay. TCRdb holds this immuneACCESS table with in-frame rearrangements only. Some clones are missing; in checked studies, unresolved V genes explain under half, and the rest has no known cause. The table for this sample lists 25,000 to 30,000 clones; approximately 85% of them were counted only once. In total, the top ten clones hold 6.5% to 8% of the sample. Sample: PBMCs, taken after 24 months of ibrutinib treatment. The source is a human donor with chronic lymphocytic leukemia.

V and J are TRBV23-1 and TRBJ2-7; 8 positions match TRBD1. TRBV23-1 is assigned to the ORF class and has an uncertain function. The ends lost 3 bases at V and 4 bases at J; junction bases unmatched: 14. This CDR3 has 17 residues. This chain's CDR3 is CASSHDCRTGLVYEQYF. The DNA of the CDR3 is TGCGCCAGCAGTCACGATTGCCGGACAGGGTTAGTGTACGAGCAGTACTTC.

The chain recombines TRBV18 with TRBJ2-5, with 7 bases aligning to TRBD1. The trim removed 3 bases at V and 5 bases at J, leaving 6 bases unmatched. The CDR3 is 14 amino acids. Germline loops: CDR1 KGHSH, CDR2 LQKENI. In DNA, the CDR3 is TGTGCCAGCTCACCTTCTCCACAGGGGGAGACCCAGTACTTC. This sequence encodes CASSPSPQGETQYF.

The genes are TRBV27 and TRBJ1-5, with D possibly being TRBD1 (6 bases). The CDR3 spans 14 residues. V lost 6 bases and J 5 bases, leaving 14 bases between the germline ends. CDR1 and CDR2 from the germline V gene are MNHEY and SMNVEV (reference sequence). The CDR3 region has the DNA TGTGCCAGCAGCTGGACAGTTCAGGATCAGCCCCAGCATTTT. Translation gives CASSWTVQDQPQHF.

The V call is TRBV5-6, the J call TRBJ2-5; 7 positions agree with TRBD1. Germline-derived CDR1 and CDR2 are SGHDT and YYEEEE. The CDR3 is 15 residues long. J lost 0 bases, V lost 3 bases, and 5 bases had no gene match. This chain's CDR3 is CASSSAGTDQETQYF. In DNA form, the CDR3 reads TGTGCCAGCAGCTCCGCCGGGACAGACCAAGAGACCCAGTACTTC.

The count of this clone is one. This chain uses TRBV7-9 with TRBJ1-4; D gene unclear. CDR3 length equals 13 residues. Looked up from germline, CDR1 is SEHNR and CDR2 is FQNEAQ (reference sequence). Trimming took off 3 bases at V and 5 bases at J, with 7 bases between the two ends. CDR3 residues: CASSFNPNEKLFF. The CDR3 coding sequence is TGTGCCAGCAGCTTCAATCCAAATGAAAAACTGTTTTTT.

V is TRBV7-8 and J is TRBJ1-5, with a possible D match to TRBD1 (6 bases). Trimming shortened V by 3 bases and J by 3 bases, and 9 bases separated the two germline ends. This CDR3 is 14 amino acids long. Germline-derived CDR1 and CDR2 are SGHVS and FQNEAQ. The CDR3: CASSFRDINQPQHF. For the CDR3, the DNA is TGTGCCAGCAGCTTCCGGGACATCAATCAGCCCCAGCATTTT.